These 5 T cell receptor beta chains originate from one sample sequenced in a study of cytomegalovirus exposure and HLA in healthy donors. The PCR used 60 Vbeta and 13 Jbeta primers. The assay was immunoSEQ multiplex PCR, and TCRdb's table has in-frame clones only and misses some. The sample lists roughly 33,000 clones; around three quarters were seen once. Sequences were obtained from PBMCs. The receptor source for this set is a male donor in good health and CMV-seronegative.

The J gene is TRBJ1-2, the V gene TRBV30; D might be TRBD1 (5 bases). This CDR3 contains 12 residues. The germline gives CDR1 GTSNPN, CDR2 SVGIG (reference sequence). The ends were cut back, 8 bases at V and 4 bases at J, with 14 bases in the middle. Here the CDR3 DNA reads TGTGCCGGGGGGGATTCCCGCTATGGCTACACCTTC. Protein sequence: CAGGDSRYGYTF.

The CDR3 reads CASSLATGQGARGYTF. CDR3 bases: TGCGCCAGCAGCTTGGCAACCGGACAGGGGGCGCGGGGCTACACCTTC. The chain couples TRBV5-1 to TRBJ1-2; 11 positions agree with TRBD1. The V segment lost 0 bases and the J segment 8 bases; nucleotides outside the gene matches: 9. Germline CDR1 and CDR2: SGHRS and YFSETQ. The CDR3 consists of 16 residues.

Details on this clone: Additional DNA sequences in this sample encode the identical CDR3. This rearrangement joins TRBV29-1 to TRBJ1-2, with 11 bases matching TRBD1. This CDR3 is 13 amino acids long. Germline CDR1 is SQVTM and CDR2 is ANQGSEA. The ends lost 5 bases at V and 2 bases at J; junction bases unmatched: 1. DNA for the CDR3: TGCAGCGTTCGGACAGGGGGCAACTATGGCTACACCTTC. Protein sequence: CSVRTGGNYGYTF.

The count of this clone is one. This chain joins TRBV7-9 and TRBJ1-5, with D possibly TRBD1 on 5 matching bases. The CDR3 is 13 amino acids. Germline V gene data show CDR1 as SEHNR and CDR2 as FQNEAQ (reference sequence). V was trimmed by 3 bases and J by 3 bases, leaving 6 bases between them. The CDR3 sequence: CASSLGHNQPQHF. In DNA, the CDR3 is TGTGCCAGCAGCTTGGGGCACAATCAGCCCCAGCATTTT.

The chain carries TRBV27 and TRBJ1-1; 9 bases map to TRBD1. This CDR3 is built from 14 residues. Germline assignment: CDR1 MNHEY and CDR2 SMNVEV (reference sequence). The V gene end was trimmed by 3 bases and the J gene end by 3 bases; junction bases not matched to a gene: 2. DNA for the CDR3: TGTGCCAGCAGTTTTAGACAGGGGGACACTGAAGCTTTCTTT. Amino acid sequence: CASSFRQGDTEAFF.